This T cell receptor (beta chain) was sequenced during a study of T-cell memory formation after mild COVID-19. About the research overall: TCR clusters showed largely donor specificity. Regarding the study as a whole: Clonal second-wave expansions that peaked on day 37 had unconfirmed SARS-CoV-2 specificity. There were some responding clones in pre-infection memory, which suggested that cross-reactive memory had joined.

Concerning this clonotype itself: Its matching antigen is unknown.

Using its own MiXCR run on the 5' RACE reads, TCRdb lists one record per CDR3 protein. The sample records around 180,000 distinct CDR3 sequences, about 18% being singletons. Trimming pared 10 bases from V and 5 bases from J, leaving 14 bases between. Germline V gene sequence: CDR1 SGHTA, CDR2 FQGNSA. This CDR3 region has 12 residues. This chain connects TRBV7-2 to TRBJ1-1; D possibly corresponds to TRBD1 (6 bases). This clonotype was obtained from a man aged 18 to 35 who had mild COVID-19 (a few samples of this study predate the infection). Cell type and time point are not known. Material for sequencing was PBMCs or a T cell subset sorted from them (not recorded which). CDR3 residues: CATQGPRTEAFF. CDR3 DNA sequence: TGTGCCACACAGGGACCCAGGACTGAAGCTTTCTTT.